This T cell receptor beta chain stems from a study of T cell changes during pregnancy in multiple sclerosis. V was pared by 6 bases and J by 10 bases, with 10 bases between. Germline assignment: CDR1 LNHDA and CDR2 SQIVND (reference sequence). The CDR3 contains 11 residues. Method: immunoSEQ multiplex PCR; TCRdb's copy keeps in-frame clones and lacks some. The sample has some 60,000 clones, around nine tenths seen once; the top ten hold less than 3.5%. This chain uses TRBV19 with TRBJ2-4; D gene unclear. The sequence came from a female donor in good health, enrolled as a control in a pregnancy study. The material sequenced was peripheral blood, taken in the third trimester of pregnancy. CDR3 bases: TGTGCCAGTAGCCTCACGGGTATTCAGTACTTC. Encoded protein: CASSLTGIQYF.